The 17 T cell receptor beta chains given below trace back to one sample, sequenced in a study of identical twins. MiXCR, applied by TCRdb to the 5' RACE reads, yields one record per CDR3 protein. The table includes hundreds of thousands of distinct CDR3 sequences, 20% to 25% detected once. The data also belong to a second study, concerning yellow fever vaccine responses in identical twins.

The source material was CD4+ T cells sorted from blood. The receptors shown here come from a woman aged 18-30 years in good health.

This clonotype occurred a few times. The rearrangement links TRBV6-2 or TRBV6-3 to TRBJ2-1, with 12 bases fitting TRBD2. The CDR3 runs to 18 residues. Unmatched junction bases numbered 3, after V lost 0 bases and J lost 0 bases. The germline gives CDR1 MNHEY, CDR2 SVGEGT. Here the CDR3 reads CASSYSGLAGTSYNEQFF. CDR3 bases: TGTGCCAGCAGTTACTCAGGACTAGCGGGGACCTCCTACAATGAGCAGTTCTTC.

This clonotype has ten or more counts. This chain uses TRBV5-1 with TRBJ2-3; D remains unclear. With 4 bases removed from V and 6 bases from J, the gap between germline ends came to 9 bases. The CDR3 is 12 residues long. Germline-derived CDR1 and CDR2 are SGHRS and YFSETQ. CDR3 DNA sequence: TGCGCCAGCAGCACCTCCAGGGATACGCAGTATTTT. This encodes CASSTSRDTQYF.

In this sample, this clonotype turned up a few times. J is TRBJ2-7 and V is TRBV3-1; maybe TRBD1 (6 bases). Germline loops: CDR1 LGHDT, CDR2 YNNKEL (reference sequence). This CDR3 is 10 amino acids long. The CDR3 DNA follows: TGTGGGGCAGGGGCCTACGAGCAGTACGTC. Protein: CGAGAYEQYV.

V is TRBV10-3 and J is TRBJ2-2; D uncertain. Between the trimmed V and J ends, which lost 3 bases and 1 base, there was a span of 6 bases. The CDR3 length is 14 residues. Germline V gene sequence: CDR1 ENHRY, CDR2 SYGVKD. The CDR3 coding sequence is TGTGCCATCAGTGATGTCAGGAACACCGGGGAGCTGTTTTTT. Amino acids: CAISDVRNTGELFF.

The CDR3 reads CASSYQGFFGNTIYF. CDR3 in DNA: TGTGCCAGCAGCTATCAGGGTTTCTTTGGAAACACCATATATTTT. V usage is TRBV7-6 and J usage is TRBJ1-3; perhaps TRBD1 as D (5 bases). The germline V gene has CDR1 SGHVS and CDR2 FNYEAQ. CDR3 length: 15 residues. Trimming removed 4 bases at V and 3 bases at J, with 13 bases between.

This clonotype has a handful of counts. CDR3 region: CASSRTPTNYGYTF. The CDR3 nucleotides are TGCGCCAGCAGCCGGACACCAACTAACTATGGCTACACCTTC. The chain recombines TRBV5-1 with TRBJ1-2; possibly TRBD1 for D (5 bases). V was cut by 4 bases and J by 0 bases, with 10 bases left in between. The CDR3 runs to 14 residues. Germline V lookup: CDR1 SGHRS, CDR2 YFSETQ.

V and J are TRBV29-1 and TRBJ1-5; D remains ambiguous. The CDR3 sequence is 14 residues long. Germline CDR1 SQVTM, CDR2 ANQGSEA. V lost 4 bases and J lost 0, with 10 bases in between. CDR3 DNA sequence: TGCAGCGTTGGTGACACGTATAGCAATCAGCCCCAGCATTTT. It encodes CSVGDTYSNQPQHF.

The CDR3 DNA follows: TGTGCCAGCAGCCCGCGATTCCCCTCCATAGCGGGAGAGCATACCGGGGAGCTGTTTTTT. As protein: CASSPRFPSIAGEHTGELFF. The chain is built from TRBV11-2 and TRBJ2-2; 9 bases align to TRBD2. This CDR3 region has 20 residues. After removal of 5 bases from V and 5 bases from J, the junction contained 21 bases not matched to a gene. The germline V gene encodes CDR1 SGHAT and CDR2 FQNNGV.

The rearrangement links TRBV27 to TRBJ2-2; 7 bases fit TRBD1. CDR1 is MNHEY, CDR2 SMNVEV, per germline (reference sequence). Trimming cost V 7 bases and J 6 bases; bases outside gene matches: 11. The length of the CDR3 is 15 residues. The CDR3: CASILRQGWSGELFF. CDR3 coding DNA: TGTGCCAGCATCTTAAGACAGGGTTGGTCCGGGGAGCTGTTTTTT.

The CDR3: CSVVRDRGGETQYF. As DNA, the CDR3 is TGCAGCGTGGTCCGGGACAGGGGTGGAGAGACCCAGTACTTC. The J gene is TRBJ2-5, the V gene TRBV29-1; 10 bases map to TRBD1. The CDR3 runs 14 residues. V was clipped by 6 bases and J by 4 bases; unmatched bases: 8. Germline V lookup: CDR1 SQVTM, CDR2 ANQGSEA.

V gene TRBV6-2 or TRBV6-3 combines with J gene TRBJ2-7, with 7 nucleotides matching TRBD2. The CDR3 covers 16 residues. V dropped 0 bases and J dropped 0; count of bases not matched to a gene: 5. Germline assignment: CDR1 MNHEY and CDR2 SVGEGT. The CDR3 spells CASSYSIGRSSYEQYV. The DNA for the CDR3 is TGTGCCAGCAGTTACTCGATCGGGAGGAGCTCCTACGAGCAGTACGTC.

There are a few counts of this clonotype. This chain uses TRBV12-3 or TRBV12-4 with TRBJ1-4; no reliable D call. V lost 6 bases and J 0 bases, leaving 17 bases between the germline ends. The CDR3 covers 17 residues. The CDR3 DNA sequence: TGTGCCAGCAGCAACCTCCCCCGGGAACCAACTAATGAAAAACTGTTTTTT. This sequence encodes CASSNLPREPTNEKLFF.

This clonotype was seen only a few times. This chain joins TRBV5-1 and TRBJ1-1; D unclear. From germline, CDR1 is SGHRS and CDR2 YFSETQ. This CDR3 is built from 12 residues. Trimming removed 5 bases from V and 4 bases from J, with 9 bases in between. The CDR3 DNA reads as TGCGCCAGCAGTTCAGTCCCCACTGAAGCTTTCTTT. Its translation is CASSSVPTEAFF.

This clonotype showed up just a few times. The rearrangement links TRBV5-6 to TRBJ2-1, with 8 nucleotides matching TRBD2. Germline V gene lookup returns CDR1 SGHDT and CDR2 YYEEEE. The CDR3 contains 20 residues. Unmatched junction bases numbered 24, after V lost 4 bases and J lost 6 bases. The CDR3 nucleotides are TGTGCCAGCAGCCGCATGGGGGGGGATGGAGCGGGAGAGACGGGCAATGAGCAGTTCTTC. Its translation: CASSRMGGDGAGETGNEQFF.

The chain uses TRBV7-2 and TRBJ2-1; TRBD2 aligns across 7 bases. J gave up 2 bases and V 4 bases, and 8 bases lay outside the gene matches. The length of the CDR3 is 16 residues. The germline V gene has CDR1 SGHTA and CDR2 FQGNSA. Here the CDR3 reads CASSSPRRGTYNEQFF. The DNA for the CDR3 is TGTGCCAGCAGCTCCCCCCGGCGGGGGACCTACAATGAGCAGTTCTTC.

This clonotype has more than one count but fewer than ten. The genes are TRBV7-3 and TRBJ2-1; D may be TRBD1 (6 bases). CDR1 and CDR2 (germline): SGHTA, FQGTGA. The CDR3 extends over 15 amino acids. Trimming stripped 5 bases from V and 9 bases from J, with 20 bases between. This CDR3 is CASSPSLGDKVEQFF. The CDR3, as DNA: TGTGCCAGCAGCCCTAGTCTTGGGGACAAAGTTGAGCAGTTCTTC.

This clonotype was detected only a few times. CDR3 protein: CASTGTRLTGELFF. The CDR3 DNA reads TGTGCCAGCACCGGGACGAGGCTTACCGGGGAGCTGTTTTTT. This chain links TRBV2 with TRBJ2-2; D may match TRBD1 or TRBD2 (5 bases each). This CDR3 is built from 14 residues. The germline gives CDR1 SNHLY, CDR2 FYNNEI. The V end lost 7 bases, the J end lost 5 bases, and 14 bases lay between the germline ends.